This T cell receptor beta chain emerged from a study of CD8+ T cells in alopecia areata. Study as a whole: Skin was taken from roughly 6-12-month-old C3H/HeJ graft donors that had spontaneous alopecia and grafted onto approximately 7-11-week-old female C3H/HeJ mice. General study findings and limits: Sequencing of scalp samples also includes resident alphabeta T cells from normal skin. Clonality exceeded that of normal scalp in lesional scalp, most notably in alopecia totalis/universalis.

This clone has a count of ten or more. Its antigen is not identified. Any gene name here is a mouse gene name. The missing CDR3 end, 4 residues past where the read stops, is filled in from the germline J gene. V shed 6 bases and J 6 bases; nucleotides not matched to a gene: 7. Germline lookup yields CDR1 FNHDT and CDR2 SITEND (reference sequence). The CDR3 spans 14 residues. cDNA prepared by RNA extraction and subsequent reverse transcription served as the template for sequencing. Sequencing used immunoSEQ multiplex PCR; TCRdb keeps in-frame clones, though not all of them. There are approximately 2,700 clones in the sample, none observed a single time.

The sequence derives from a C3H/HeJ mouse with alopecia areata. The strain's MHC: H2-k. This chain connects TRBV19 to TRBJ2-2, with 8 nucleotides matching TRBD1. The sequenced sample consisted of lesional skin. Incomplete CDR3 DNA: TGTGCCAGCACCCCGGGACAGGAGGCCGGG. Translated, it gives CASTPGQEAG. The full CDR3 is CASTPGQEAGQLYF.